This T cell receptor beta chain was obtained from a study of beta chain features in type 1 diabetes. With respect to this clone: Its target is unknown.

All of the isolated RNA was reverse transcribed, so expressed TCRB transcripts were sequenced. Only in-frame clones appear in the TCRdb table, and some are missing; sequencing was by immunoSEQ multiplex PCR. The sample contains under 900,000 clones, roughly 15% of which appear only once. Overall study findings and caveats: Amplification by PCR could prefer shorter templates, with the same effect in patients and controls. TCRB repertoires of naive, central memory and Treg cells appeared more similar among patients than among healthy donors.

Sequenced input: naive CD4+ T cells from blood. This clonotype originated in a woman aged 18-29 years in good health.

The CDR3 DNA reads TGTGCCAGCACCTTGTCGCGGGAGAGGTTTTACAATGAGCAGTTCTTC. Amino acids: CASTLSRERFYNEQFF. The rearrangement uses TRBV2 and TRBJ2-1; 7 bases fit TRBD2. The CDR3 consists of 16 residues. CDR1 SNHLY and CDR2 FYNNEI come from the germline V gene. V was clipped by 7 bases and J by 4 bases; unmatched bases: 13.